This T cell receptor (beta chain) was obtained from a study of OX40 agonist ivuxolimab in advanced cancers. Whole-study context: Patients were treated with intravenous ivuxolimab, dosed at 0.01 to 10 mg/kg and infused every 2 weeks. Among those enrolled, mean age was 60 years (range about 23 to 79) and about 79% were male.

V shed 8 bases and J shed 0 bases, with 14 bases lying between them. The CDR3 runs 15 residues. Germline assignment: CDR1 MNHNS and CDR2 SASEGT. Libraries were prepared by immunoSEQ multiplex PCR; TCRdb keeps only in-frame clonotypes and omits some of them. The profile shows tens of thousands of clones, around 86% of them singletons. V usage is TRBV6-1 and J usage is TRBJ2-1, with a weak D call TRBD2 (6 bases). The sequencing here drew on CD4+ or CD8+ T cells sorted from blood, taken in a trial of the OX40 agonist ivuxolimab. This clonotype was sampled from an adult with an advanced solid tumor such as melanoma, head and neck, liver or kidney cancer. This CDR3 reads CASSSGSSSYNEQFF. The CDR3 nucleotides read TGTGCCAGCTCCAGCGGGTCGAGCTCCTACAATGAGCAGTTCTTC.